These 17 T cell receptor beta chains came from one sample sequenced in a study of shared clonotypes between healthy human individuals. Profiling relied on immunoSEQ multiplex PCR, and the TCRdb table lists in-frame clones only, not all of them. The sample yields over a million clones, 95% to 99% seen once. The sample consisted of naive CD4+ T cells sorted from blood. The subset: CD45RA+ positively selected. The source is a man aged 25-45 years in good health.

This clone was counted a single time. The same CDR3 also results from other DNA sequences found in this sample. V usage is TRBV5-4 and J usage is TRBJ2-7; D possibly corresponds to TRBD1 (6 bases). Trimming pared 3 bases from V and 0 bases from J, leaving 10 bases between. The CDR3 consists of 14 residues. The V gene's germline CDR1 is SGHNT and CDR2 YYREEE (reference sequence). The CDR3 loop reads CASSSDRSSYEQYF. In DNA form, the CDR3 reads TGTGCCAGCAGCTCGGACAGAAGCTCCTACGAGCAGTACTTC. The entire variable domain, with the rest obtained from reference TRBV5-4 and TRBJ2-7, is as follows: ETGVTQSPTHLIKTRGQQVTLRCSSQSGHNTVSWYQQALGQGPQFIFQYYREEENGRGNFPPRFSGLQFPNYSSELNVNALELDDSALYLCASSSDRSSYEQYFGPGTRLTVT.

CDR3 sequence (DNA): TGTGCCAGCCGGCGCGGACAGGGTAACACCGGGGAGCTGTTTTTT. Protein sequence: CASRRGQGNTGELFF. The chain has TRBV11-2 and TRBJ2-2; 8 bases are shared with TRBD1. With V trimmed by 8 bases and J by 2 bases, 7 bases remained unmatched. CDR1 is SGHAT, CDR2 FQNNGV, per germline. The CDR3 loop spans 15 amino acids.

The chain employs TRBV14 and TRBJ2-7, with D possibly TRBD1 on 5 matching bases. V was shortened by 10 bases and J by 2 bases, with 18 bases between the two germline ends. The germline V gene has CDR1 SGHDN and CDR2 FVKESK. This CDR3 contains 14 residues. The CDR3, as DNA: TGTGCCACCAACTCCCAGGGTATTACCTACGAGCAGTACTTC. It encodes CATNSQGITYEQYF.

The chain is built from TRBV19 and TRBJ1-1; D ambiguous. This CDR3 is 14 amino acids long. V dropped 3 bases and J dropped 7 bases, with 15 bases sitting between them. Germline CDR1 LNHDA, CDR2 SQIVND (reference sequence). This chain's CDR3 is CASSINLLADEAFF. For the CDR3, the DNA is TGTGCCAGTAGTATTAATCTCTTGGCAGATGAAGCTTTCTTT.

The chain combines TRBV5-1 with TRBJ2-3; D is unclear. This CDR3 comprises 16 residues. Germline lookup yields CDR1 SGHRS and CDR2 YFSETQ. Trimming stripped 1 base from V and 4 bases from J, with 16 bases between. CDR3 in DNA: TGCGCCAGCAGCTTGAAACCTTCTGGGAACCCAGATACGCAGTATTTT. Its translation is CASSLKPSGNPDTQYF.

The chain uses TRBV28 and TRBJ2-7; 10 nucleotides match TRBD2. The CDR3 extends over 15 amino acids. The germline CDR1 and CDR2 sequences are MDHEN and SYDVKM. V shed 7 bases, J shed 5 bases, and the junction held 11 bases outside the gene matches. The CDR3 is CASIKSGRASDEQYF. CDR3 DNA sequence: TGTGCCAGCATCAAAAGCGGGAGGGCCTCGGACGAGCAGTACTTC.

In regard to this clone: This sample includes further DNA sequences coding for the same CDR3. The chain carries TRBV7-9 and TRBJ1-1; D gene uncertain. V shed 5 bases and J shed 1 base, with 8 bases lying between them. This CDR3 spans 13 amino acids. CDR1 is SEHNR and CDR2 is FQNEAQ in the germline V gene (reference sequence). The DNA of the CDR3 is TGTGCCAGCAGCCTCCTGCCGAACACTGAAGCTTTCTTT. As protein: CASSLLPNTEAFF.

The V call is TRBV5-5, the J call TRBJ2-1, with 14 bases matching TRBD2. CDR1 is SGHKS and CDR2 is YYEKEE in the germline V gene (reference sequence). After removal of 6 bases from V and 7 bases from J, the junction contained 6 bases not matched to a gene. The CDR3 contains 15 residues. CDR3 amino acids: CASTLGLAGVNEQFF. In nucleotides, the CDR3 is TGTGCCAGCACCCTGGGACTAGCGGGAGTGAATGAGCAGTTCTTC.

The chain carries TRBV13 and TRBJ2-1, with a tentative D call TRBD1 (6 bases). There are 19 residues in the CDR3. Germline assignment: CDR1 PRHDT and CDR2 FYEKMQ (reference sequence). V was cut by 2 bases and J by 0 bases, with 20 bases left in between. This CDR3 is CASSLTGTPKPSSYNEQFF. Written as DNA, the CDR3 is TGTGCCAGCAGCTTAACCGGGACACCCAAACCCAGCTCCTACAATGAGCAGTTCTTC. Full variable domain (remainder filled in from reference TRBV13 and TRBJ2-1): AAGVIQSPRHLIKEKRETATLKCYPIPRHDTVYWYQQGPGQDPQFLISFYEKMQSDKGSIPDRFSAQQFSDYHSELNMSSLELGDSALYFCASSLTGTPKPSSYNEQFFGPGTRLTVL.

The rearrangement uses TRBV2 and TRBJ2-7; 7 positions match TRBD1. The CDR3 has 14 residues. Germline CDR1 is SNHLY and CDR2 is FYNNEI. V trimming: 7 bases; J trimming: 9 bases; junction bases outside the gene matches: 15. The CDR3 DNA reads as TGTGCCAGCACTTTAGAGACAGGGATAATTGTGCAGTACTTC. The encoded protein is CASTLETGIIVQYF. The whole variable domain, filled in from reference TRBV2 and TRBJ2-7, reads EPEVTQTPSHQVTQMGQEVILRCVPISNHLYFYWYRQILGQKVEFLVSFYNNEISEKSEIFDDQFSVERPDGSNFTLKIRSTKLEDSAMYFCASTLETGIIVQYFGPGTRLTVT.

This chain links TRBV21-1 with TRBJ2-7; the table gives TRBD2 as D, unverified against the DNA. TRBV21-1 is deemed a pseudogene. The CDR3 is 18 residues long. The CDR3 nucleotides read TGTGCCAGCAGCAAAGAAGTTGAAGGGAGCGGGACCACCTACGAGCAGTACTTC. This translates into CASSKEVEGSGTTYEQYF.

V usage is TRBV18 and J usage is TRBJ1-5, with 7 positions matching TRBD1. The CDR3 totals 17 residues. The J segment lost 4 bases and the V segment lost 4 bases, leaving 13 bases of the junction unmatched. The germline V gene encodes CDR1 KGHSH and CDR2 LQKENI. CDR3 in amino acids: CASSLPFRQGSNQPQHF. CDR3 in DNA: TGTGCCAGCTCACTTCCTTTCCGACAGGGTAGTAATCAGCCCCAGCATTTT.

CDR3 sequence (DNA): TGTGCCAGCAGCTTAGCGGGACAGAGCCCTCACAGGACCTACAATGAGCAGTTCTTC. It specifies CASSLAGQSPHRTYNEQFF. The rearrangement joins TRBV7-9 to TRBJ2-1, with 7 nucleotides matching TRBD1. The ends lost 0 bases at V and 2 bases at J; junction bases unmatched: 13. Germline CDR1 reads SEHNR; CDR2 reads FQNEAQ (reference sequence). There are 19 residues in the CDR3.

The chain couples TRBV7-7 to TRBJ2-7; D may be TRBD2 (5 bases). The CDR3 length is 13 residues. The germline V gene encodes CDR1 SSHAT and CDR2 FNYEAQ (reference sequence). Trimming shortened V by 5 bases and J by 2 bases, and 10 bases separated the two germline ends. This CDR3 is CASSRGLPYEQYF. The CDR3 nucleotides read TGTGCCAGCAGCCGCGGGCTCCCCTACGAGCAGTACTTC.

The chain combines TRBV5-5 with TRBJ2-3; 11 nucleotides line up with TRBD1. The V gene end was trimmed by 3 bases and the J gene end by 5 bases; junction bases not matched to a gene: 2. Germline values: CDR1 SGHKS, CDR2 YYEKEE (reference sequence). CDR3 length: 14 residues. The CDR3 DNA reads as TGTGCCAGCAGCTGGGGACAGGGGGTAGATACGCAGTATTTT. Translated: CASSWGQGVDTQYF.

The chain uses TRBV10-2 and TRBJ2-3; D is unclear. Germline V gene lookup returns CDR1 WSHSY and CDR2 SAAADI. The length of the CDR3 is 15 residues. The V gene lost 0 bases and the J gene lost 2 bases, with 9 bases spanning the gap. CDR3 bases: TGCGCCAGCAGTGAGTCTGGGGTTTTCACAGATACGCAGTATTTT. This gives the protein CASSESGVFTDTQYF.

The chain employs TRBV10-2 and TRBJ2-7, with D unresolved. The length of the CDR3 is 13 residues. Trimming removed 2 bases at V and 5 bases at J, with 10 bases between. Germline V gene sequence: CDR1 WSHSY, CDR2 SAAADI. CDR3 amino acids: CASSETAFHEQYF. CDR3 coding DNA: TGCGCCAGCAGTGAGACCGCGTTCCACGAGCAGTACTTC.